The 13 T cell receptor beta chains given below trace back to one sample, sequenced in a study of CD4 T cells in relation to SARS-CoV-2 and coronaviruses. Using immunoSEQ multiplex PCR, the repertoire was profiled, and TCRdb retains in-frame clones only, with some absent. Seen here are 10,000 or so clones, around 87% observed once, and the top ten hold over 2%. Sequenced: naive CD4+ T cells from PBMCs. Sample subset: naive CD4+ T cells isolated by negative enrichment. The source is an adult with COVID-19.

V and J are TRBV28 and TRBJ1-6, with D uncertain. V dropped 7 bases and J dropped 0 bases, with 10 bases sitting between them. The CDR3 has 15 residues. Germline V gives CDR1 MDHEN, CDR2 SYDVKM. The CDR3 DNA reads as TGTGCCAGCATAAATCCCAACTCCTATAATTCACCCCTCCACTTT. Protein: CASINPNSYNSPLHF.

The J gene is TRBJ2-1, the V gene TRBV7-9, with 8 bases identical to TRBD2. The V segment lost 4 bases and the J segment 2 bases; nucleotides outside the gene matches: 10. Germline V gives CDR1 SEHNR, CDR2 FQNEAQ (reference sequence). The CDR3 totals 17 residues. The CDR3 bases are TGTGCCAGCAGCTCCAGACCCAGCGGGGGAACCTACAATGAGCAGTTCTTC. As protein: CASSSRPSGGTYNEQFF. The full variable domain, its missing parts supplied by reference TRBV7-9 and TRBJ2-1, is DTGVSQNPRHKITKRGQNVTFRCDPISEHNRLYWYRQTLGQGPEFLTYFQNEAQLEKSRLLSDRFSAERPKGSFSTLEIQRTEQGDSAMYLCASSSRPSGGTYNEQFFGPGTRLTVL.

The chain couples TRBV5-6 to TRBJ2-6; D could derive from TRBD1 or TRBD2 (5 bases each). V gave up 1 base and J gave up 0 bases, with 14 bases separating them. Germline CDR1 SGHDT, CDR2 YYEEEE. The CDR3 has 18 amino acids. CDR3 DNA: TGTGCCAGCAGCTTGAATACCGGGGCTAACTCTGGGGCCAACGTCCTGACTTTC. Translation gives CASSLNTGANSGANVLTF.

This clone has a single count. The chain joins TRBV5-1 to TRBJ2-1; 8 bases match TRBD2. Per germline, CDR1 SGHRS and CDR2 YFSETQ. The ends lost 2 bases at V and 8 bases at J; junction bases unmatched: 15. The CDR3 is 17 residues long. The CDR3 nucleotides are TGCGCCAGCAGCTTCGAACCCGGCGGCGGGGGGCCCGATGAGCAGTTCTTC. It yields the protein CASSFEPGGGGPDEQFF.

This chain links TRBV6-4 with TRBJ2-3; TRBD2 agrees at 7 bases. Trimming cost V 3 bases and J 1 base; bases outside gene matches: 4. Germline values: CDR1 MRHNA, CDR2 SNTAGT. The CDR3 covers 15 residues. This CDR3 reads CASSDGLAGTDTQYF. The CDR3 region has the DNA TGTGCCAGCAGTGATGGGCTAGCGGGCACAGATACGCAGTATTTT.

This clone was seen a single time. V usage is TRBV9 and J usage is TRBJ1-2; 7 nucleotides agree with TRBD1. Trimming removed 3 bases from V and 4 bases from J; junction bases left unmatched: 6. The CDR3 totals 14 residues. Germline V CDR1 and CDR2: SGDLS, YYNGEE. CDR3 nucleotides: TGTGCCAGCAGCGCGACGACAGGGCGCTATGGCTACACCTTC. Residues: CASSATTGRYGYTF.

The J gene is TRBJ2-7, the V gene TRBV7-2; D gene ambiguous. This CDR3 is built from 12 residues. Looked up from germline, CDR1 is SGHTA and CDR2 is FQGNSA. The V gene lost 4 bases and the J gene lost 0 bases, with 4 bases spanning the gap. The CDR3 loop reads CASSSPSYEQYF. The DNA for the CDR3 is TGTGCCAGCAGCTCCCCCTCCTACGAGCAGTACTTC.

The chain's CDR3 is CASSLGSGTGYGEQFF. The CDR3 DNA is TGTGCCAGCAGCTTAGGATCCGGGACAGGTTATGGTGAGCAGTTCTTC. The chain links TRBV11-3 to TRBJ2-1; 8 positions agree with TRBD1. Looked up from germline, CDR1 is SGHNT and CDR2 is YENEEA. This CDR3 has 16 amino acids. V gave up 1 base and J gave up 9 bases; unmatched junction bases: 11. The full variable domain, rest sourced from reference TRBV11-3 and TRBJ2-1, is EAGVVQSPRYKIIEKKQPVAFWCNPISGHNTLYWYLQNLGQGPELLIRYENEEAVDDSQLPKDRFSAERLKGVDSTLKIQPAELGDSAVYLCASSLGSGTGYGEQFFGPGTRLTVL.

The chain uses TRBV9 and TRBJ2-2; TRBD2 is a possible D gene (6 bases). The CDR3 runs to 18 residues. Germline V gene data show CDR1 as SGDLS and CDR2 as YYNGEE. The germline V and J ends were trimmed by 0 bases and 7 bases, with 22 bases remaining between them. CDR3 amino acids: CASSVVSRPGVQGGELFF. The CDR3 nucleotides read TGTGCCAGCAGCGTAGTCTCCCGCCCGGGGGTCCAAGGCGGGGAGCTGTTTTTT.

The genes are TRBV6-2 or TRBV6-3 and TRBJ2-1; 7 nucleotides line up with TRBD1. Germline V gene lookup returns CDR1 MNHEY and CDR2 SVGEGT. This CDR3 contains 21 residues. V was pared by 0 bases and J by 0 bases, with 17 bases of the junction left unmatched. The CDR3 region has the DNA TGTGCCAGCAGTTACTCGAGGAACAGGGGATACGACCTCAGCTCCTACAATGAGCAGTTCTTC. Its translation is CASSYSRNRGYDLSSYNEQFF.

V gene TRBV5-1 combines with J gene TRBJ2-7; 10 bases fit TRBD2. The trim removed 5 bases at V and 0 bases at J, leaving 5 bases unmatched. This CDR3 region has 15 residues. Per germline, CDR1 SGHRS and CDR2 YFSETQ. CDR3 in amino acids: CASSSGLASSYEQYF. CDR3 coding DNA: TGCGCCAGCAGTTCGGGACTAGCGTCCTCCTACGAGCAGTACTTC.

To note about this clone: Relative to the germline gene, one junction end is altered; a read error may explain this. CDR3 nucleotide sequence: TGTGCCACCTCAATACGACAGACGAACACCGGGGAGCTGTTTTTT. Amino acid sequence: CATSIRQTNTGELFF. The V call is TRBV18, the J call TRBJ2-2; tentative D call: TRBD1 (5 bases). This CDR3 contains 15 residues. Per the germline V gene, CDR1 is KGHSH and CDR2 is LQKENI.

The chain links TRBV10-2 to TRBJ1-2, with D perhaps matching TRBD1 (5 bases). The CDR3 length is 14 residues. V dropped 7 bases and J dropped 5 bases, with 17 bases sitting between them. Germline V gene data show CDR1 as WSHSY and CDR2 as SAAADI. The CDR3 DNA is TGCGCCAGCAAGGCCCAGACGGGGACGTATGGCTACACCTTC. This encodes CASKAQTGTYGYTF.